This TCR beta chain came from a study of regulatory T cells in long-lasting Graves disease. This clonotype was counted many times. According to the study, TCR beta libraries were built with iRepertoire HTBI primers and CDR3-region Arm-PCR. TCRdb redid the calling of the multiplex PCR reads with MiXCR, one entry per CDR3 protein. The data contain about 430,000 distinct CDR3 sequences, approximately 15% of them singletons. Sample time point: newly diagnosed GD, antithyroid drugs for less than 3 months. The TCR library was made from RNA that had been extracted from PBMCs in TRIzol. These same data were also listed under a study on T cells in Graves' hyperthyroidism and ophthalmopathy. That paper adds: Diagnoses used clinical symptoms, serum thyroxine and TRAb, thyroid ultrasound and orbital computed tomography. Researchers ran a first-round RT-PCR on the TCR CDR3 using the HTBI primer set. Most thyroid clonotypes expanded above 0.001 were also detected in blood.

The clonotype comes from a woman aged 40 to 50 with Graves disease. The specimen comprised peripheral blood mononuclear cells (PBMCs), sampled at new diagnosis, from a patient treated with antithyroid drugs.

This CDR3 reads CASRSLAGGTGELFF. The DNA of the CDR3 is TGTGCCAGCAGAAGTCTAGCGGGAGGCACCGGGGAGCTGTTTTTT. V usage is TRBV2 and J usage is TRBJ2-2, with 11 bases aligning to TRBD2. V lost 6 bases and J lost 4; bases outside the gene matches: 4. Germline V lookup: CDR1 SNHLY, CDR2 FYNNEI. CDR3 size: 15 residues.